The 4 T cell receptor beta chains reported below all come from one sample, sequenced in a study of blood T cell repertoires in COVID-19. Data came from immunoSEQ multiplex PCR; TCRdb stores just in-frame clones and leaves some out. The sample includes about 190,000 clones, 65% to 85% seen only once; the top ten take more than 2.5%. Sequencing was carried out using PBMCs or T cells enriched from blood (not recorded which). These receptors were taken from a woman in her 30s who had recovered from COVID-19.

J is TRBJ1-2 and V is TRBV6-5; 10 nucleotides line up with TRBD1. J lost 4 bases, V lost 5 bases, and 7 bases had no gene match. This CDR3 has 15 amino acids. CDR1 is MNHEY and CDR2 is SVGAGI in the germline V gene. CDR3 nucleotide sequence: TGTGCCAGCAGTCAGGCGGGACAGGGGATCTATGGCTACACCTTC. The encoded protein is CASSQAGQGIYGYTF.

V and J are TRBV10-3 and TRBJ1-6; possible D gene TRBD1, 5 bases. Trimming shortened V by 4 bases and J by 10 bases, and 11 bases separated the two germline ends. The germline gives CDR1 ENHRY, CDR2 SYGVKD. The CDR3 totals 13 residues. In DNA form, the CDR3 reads TGTGCCATCAGTGGGACAAGTCCCTCACCCCTCCACTTT. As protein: CAISGTSPSPLHF.

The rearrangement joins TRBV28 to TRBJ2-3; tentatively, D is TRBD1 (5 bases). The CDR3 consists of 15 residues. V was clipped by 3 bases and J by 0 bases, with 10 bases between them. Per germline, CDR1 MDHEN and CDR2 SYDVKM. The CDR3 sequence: CASSFRQISTDTQYF. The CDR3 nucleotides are TGTGCCAGCAGTTTCCGACAGATTAGCACAGATACGCAGTATTTT.

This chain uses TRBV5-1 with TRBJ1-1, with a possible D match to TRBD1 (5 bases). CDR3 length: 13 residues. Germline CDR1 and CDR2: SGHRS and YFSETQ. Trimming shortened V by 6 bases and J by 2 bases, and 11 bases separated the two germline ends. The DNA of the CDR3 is TGCGCCAGCACCATGACAGTTAACACTGAAGCTTTCTTT. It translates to CASTMTVNTEAFF.